The 23 T cell receptor beta chains reported below all come from one sample, sequenced in a study of T cell responses to AZD1222 COVID-19 vaccine. Data came from immunoSEQ multiplex PCR; TCRdb stores just in-frame clones and leaves some out. Of more than 95,000 clones detected, roughly 87% appear once; the ten largest clones hold 4% to 5.5%. The specimen comprised peripheral blood, sampled on day 0 of AZD1222 vaccination. The receptor source for this set is an adult in good health.

In its sample, this clone was seen a few times. The chain carries TRBV5-6 and TRBJ2-5; D may be TRBD1 or TRBD2 (5 bases each). V shed 2 bases and J shed 7 bases, with 12 bases lying between them. The CDR3 covers 13 residues. CDR1 is SGHDT and CDR2 is YYEEEE in the germline V gene. The CDR3 DNA reads as TGTGCCAGCAGCTTCCAGGGAGTAGGGACCCAGTACTTC. This translates into CASSFQGVGTQYF.

CDR3 protein: CAWSVLRAGDYGYTF. The CDR3 region has the DNA TGTGCCTGGAGTGTTCTTAGGGCGGGTGACTATGGCTACACCTTC. The chain is built from TRBV30 and TRBJ1-2, with D uncertain. CDR3 length: 15 amino acids. Germline CDR1 reads GTSNPN; CDR2 reads SVGIG (reference sequence). V gave up 0 bases and J gave up 3 bases, with 14 bases separating them.

The DNA of the CDR3 is TGTGCCAGCAATCCGGACGTTGACACCGGGGAGCTGTTTTTT. This gives the protein CASNPDVDTGELFF. This chain joins TRBV2 and TRBJ2-2; D remains ambiguous. Per germline, CDR1 SNHLY and CDR2 FYNNEI. Trimming removed 7 bases at V and 3 bases at J, with 12 bases between. The length of the CDR3 is 14 residues.

The rearrangement uses TRBV5-1 and TRBJ1-2; 7 bases align to TRBD1. V was pared by 6 bases and J by 4 bases, with 15 bases of the junction left unmatched. CDR1 SGHRS and CDR2 YFSETQ come from the germline V gene. CDR3 length equals 16 residues. The CDR3 spells CASKTKPGQTFYGYTF. The CDR3 DNA follows: TGCGCCAGCAAAACCAAACCGGGACAGACTTTCTATGGCTACACCTTC.

This clone was detected once. This chain connects TRBV15 to TRBJ1-2; D may be TRBD1 (6 bases). The CDR3 has 14 residues. Trimming pared 0 bases from V and 5 bases from J, leaving 10 bases between. The germline CDR1 and CDR2 sequences are LNHNV and YYDKDF (reference sequence). Written as DNA, the CDR3 is TGTGCCACCAGCAGAGATCCAAGGGGGTATGGCTACACCTTC. Its translation: CATSRDPRGYGYTF. The full variable domain, in which reference TRBV15 and TRBJ1-2 provide the parts outside the CDR3, is DAMVIQNPRYQVTQFGKPVTLSCSQTLNHNVMYWYQQKSSQAPKLLFHYYDKDFNNEADTPDNFQSRRPNTSFCFLDIRSPGLGDTAMYLCATSRDPRGYGYTFGSGTRLTVV.

CDR3 region: CASSASGGAGPYEQYF. The DNA for the CDR3 is TGTGCCAGCAGTGCCTCAGGGGGCGCTGGACCCTACGAGCAGTACTTC. The chain recombines TRBV27 with TRBJ2-7, with TRBD1 identical over 8 bases. Germline-derived CDR1 and CDR2 are MNHEY and SMNVEV (reference sequence). J lost 2 bases, V lost 5 bases, and 11 bases had no gene match. The CDR3 consists of 16 residues.

The chain joins TRBV2 to TRBJ1-2; 8 positions agree with TRBD1. J was trimmed by 4 bases and V by 5 bases; bases with no gene match: 3. CDR3 length: 13 amino acids. Germline V lookup: CDR1 SNHLY, CDR2 FYNNEI. This CDR3 reads CASSPGGGYGYTF. Written as DNA, the CDR3 is TGTGCCAGCAGTCCAGGGGGCGGCTATGGCTACACCTTC.

CDR3 amino acids: CASSLGSWEYEQYF. Written as DNA, the CDR3 is TGTGCCAGCAGCTTGGGTTCTTGGGAGTACGAGCAGTACTTC. The chain employs TRBV5-6 and TRBJ2-7; D is possibly TRBD2 (5 bases). V was cut by 0 bases and J by 4 bases, with 11 bases left in between. CDR3 length: 14 amino acids. Per germline, CDR1 SGHDT and CDR2 YYEEEE. Combining the CDR3 with reference TRBV5-6 and TRBJ2-7 gives the whole variable domain DAGVTQSPTHLIKTRGQQVTLRCSPKSGHDTVSWYQQALGQGPQFIFQYYEEEERQRGNFPDRFSGHQFPNYSSELNVNALLLGDSALYLCASSLGSWEYEQYFGPGTRLTVT.

This sequence joins TRBV2 and TRBJ2-5; TRBD1 is a possible D gene (5 bases). The CDR3 loop spans 18 amino acids. With 5 bases removed from V and 0 bases from J, the gap between germline ends came to 22 bases. CDR1 is SNHLY and CDR2 is FYNNEI in the germline V gene. CDR3 region: CASSPPLRQIMYQETQYF. The CDR3 nucleotides are TGTGCCAGCAGTCCGCCCCTCCGACAGATTATGTACCAAGAGACCCAGTACTTC.

The J gene is TRBJ2-7, the V gene TRBV7-2, with D perhaps being TRBD1 or TRBD2 (5 bases each). The V end lost 3 bases, the J end lost 6 bases, and 9 bases lay between the germline ends. The CDR3 loop spans 12 amino acids. Germline V lookup: CDR1 SGHTA, CDR2 FQGNSA. This CDR3 reads CASSFGGPEQYF. CDR3 bases: TGTGCCAGCAGCTTTGGGGGACCCGAGCAGTACTTC.

The chain joins TRBV30 to TRBJ1-1; 8 bases fit TRBD1. This CDR3 has 14 residues. Trimming at V came to 5 bases and at J to 1 base, leaving 6 bases not matched to a gene. CDR1 and CDR2 from the germline V gene are GTSNPN and SVGIG (reference sequence). The DNA for the CDR3 is TGTGCCTGGGATTCCGGGACAGGGAACACTGAAGCTTTCTTT. Amino acids: CAWDSGTGNTEAFF.

The V call is TRBV6-5, the J call TRBJ2-7; the D gene is possibly TRBD1 (6 bases). Germline-derived CDR1 and CDR2 are MNHEY and SVGAGI. CDR3 size: 13 residues. V was pared by 6 bases and J by 4 bases, with 13 bases between. CDR3 loop: CASRLTGMYEQYF. DNA for the CDR3: TGTGCCAGCAGGCTAACAGGGATGTACGAGCAGTACTTC.

This chain connects TRBV5-1 to TRBJ2-2; TRBD1 agrees at 9 bases. The ends lost 5 bases at V and 4 bases at J; junction bases unmatched: 6. Per the germline V gene, CDR1 is SGHRS and CDR2 is YFSETQ. This CDR3 has 15 amino acids. As DNA, the CDR3 is TGCGCCAGCAGGGTCGGGACAGGGAGCACCGGGGAGCTGTTTTTT. Its protein is CASRVGTGSTGELFF.

This clone has only a few counts. The CDR3 is CASSSWMGRGVYEQYF. CDR3 DNA: TGTGCCAGCAGTTCGTGGATGGGCAGGGGGGTCTACGAGCAGTACTTC. The V gene is TRBV27, the J gene TRBJ2-7, with D perhaps matching TRBD1 (7 bases). The CDR3 is made up of 16 amino acids. Trimming shortened V by 4 bases and J by 3 bases, and 19 bases separated the two germline ends. Germline V lookup: CDR1 MNHEY, CDR2 SMNVEV (reference sequence).

This chain uses TRBV28 with TRBJ1-3, with a weak D call TRBD1 (5 bases). V gave up 5 bases and J gave up 0 bases, with 11 bases separating them. The CDR3 spans 15 residues. Germline CDR1 MDHEN, CDR2 SYDVKM. CDR3 coding DNA: TGTGCCAGCAGTACCCCCGGACACTCTGGAAACACCATATATTTT. As protein: CASSTPGHSGNTIYF.

V gene TRBV5-1 combines with J gene TRBJ2-2; 8 bases are shared with TRBD2. The V gene's germline CDR1 is SGHRS and CDR2 YFSETQ. CDR3 length: 15 residues. J lost 1 base, V lost 6 bases, and 5 bases had no gene match. Written as DNA, the CDR3 is TGCGCCAGCACCCGGGAGGGTCTGAACACCGGGGAGCTGTTTTTT. Residues: CASTREGLNTGELFF. Filled out from reference TRBV5-1 and TRBJ2-2, the complete variable domain reads KAGVTQTPRYLIKTRGQQVTLSCSPISGHRSVSWYQQTPGQGLQFLFEYFSETQRNKGNFPGRFSGRQFSNSRSEMNVSTLELGDSALYLCASTREGLNTGELFFGEGSRLTVL.

The chain couples TRBV29-1 to TRBJ1-1; D is uncertain. This CDR3 comprises 11 residues. The V and J ends lost 3 bases and 6 bases respectively, with 8 bases between them. Per germline, CDR1 SQVTM and CDR2 ANQGSEA. DNA of the CDR3: TGCAGCGTTGAGGAGGGAGCTGAAGCTTTCTTT. Protein: CSVEEGAEAFF.

The chain uses TRBV7-2 and TRBJ1-2; D not resolved. Trimming removed 0 bases from V and 5 bases from J, with 7 bases in between. The CDR3 length is 13 residues. The germline gives CDR1 SGHTA, CDR2 FQGNSA. The CDR3 nucleotides are TGTGCCAGCAGCTTAGCGGCCAAGTATGGCTACACCTTC. It translates to CASSLAAKYGYTF. Full variable domain (rest looked up from reference TRBV7-2 and TRBJ1-2): GAGVSQSPSNKVTEKGKDVELRCDPISGHTALYWYRQSLGQGLEFLIYFQGNSAPDKSGLPSDRFSAERTGGSVSTLTIQRTQQEDSAVYLCASSLAAKYGYTFGSGTRLTVV.

This clone was detected only once. The chain employs TRBV9 and TRBJ2-3; TRBD1 might be the D (5 bases). CDR3 length: 13 amino acids. Germline V gene data show CDR1 as SGDLS and CDR2 as YYNGEE. Between the trimmed V and J ends, which lost 2 bases and 5 bases, there was a span of 9 bases. The CDR3 DNA follows: TGTGCCAGCAGCGTTTCAGGGCAAGATACGCAGTATTTT. Translating gives CASSVSGQDTQYF.

The genes are TRBV10-3 and TRBJ2-3; 8 bases are shared with TRBD1. J was trimmed by 7 bases and V by 10 bases; bases with no gene match: 16. The germline V gene encodes CDR1 ENHRY and CDR2 SYGVKD. This CDR3 has 15 amino acids. The CDR3 DNA sequence: TGTGCCACAGGCCCCGGGACAGGTGAAAGGTATACGCAGTATTTT. Encoded protein: CATGPGTGERYTQYF.

V usage is TRBV5-8 and J usage is TRBJ1-6, with 8 bases aligning to TRBD1. Germline CDR1 and CDR2: SGHTS and YDEGEE. After removal of 3 bases from V and 6 bases from J, the junction contained 2 bases not matched to a gene. This CDR3 contains 14 residues. The CDR3 coding sequence is TGTGCCAGCAGCTGGACAGGGAGTAATTCACCCCTCCACTTT. Encoded protein: CASSWTGSNSPLHF.

The rearrangement uses TRBV5-1 and TRBJ2-7, with TRBD1 matching over 8 bases. The CDR3 is 17 amino acids. The J segment lost 1 base and the V segment lost 0 bases, leaving 9 bases of the junction unmatched. CDR1 and CDR2 (germline): SGHRS, YFSETQ. The CDR3 region is CASSLEGAGGPSYEQYF. In nucleotides, the CDR3 is TGCGCCAGCAGCTTGGAGGGGGCAGGGGGCCCTTCCTACGAGCAGTACTTC.

The chain uses TRBV11-2 and TRBJ2-1, with 10 bases fitting TRBD2. J was trimmed by 5 bases and V by 5 bases; bases with no gene match: 3. The CDR3 totals 14 residues. Germline V gives CDR1 SGHAT, CDR2 FQNNGV. The CDR3 sequence is CASSPGLADNEQFF. Here the CDR3 DNA reads TGTGCCAGCAGCCCTGGACTAGCGGACAATGAGCAGTTCTTC.